This T cell receptor (beta chain) originates from a study of vaccination and CD4 T cells after COVID-19. The Oncomine TCR Beta short-read assay was what sequenced the DNA obtained from cultured CD4+ T cells. MiXCR, run by TCRdb on the PCR reads, gives a single entry per CDR3 protein. The sample has approximately 20,000 distinct CDR3 sequences, about half seen once. CDR1 and CDR2 from the germline V gene are LNHDA and SQIVND (reference sequence). The CDR3 contains 14 residues. As for this clonotype: The antigen is not known. The junction shows a germline mismatch at one end, possibly a read error.

Stated time point: late sampling 161 to 241 days after vaccination in a few convalescent patients. Noted treatment: roughly ten-day PBMC culture with coronavirus spike peptide pools or control peptides (ViraFEST assay). This rearrangement joins TRBV19 to TRBJ2-7; 7 nucleotides line up with TRBD2. The clonotype originates from a human donor who had recovered from COVID-19. This specimen was CD4+ T cells from blood, cultured in vitro, taken about 7 months after SARS-CoV-2 vaccination. The CDR3 DNA reads TGTGCCAGTAGTCCGAAGCGGGAATCCTTCGAGCAGTACTTC. It specifies CASSPKRESFEQYF.